This T cell receptor beta chain came from a study of blood T cell repertoires in COVID-19. Turning to the study itself: Both acute and convalescent COVID-19 samples were obtained from the United States, Italy and Spain. Sample material is recorded as cDNA or gDNA derived from T cells, B-cell-depleted T cells, or PBMCs.

How the authors handled the data: Amplification from reference gene primers served as the basis for estimated nucleated cell counts. The table came from immunoSEQ multiplex PCR; TCRdb's copy has only in-frame clones and leaves some out. V, J and clone size reflect that table, while D and trimming were determined from the DNA. The sample shows 80,000 to 95,000 clones, around 87% of them seen only once. Sequencing was done on a sample of peripheral blood. The receptor was derived from a human donor in a cohort sampled during active COVID-19.

The CDR3 nucleotides read TGTGCCAGCAGCCCCGAGTGGGCAGGCAATGAGCAGTTCTTC. The encoded protein is CASSPEWAGNEQFF. The genes are TRBV7-2 and TRBJ2-1; no clear D gene. This CDR3 comprises 14 residues. CDR1 and CDR2 (germline): SGHTA, FQGNSA. The ends were cut back, 5 bases at V and 6 bases at J, with 14 bases in the middle.